This T cell receptor beta chain was identified during a study of CD4 T cells in relation to SARS-CoV-2 and coronaviruses. CD4+ T cells from unexposed donors were obtained before the COVID-19 pandemic (2011-2018). Isolation of CD4+ T cells took place after 10 days in culture. Concerning this clone: Antigen unknown.

Study-wide points: Samples before the pandemic and after infection were not matched within any donor. About 64% of donors had memory CD4+ clonotypes crossrecognizing SARS-CoV-2 and common cold coronavirus spike.

Sequenced by immunoSEQ multiplex PCR; TCRdb stores in-frame clones only, minus some. The sample includes more than 25,000 clones, around 78% seen only once; the top ten take 20% to 25%. Sequencing was performed on CD4+ T cells from PBMCs, cultured in vitro. This TCR was sampled from a human donor in good health.

CDR3 DNA sequence: TGTGCCAGCAGCCAAGACGGTAGAAGCACTGAAGCTTTCTTT. Protein: CASSQDGRSTEAFF. The chain links TRBV9 to TRBJ1-1; D remains ambiguous. Trimming left V 4 bases short and J 4 bases short, with 14 bases between. The CDR3 covers 14 residues. Germline assignment: CDR1 SGDLS and CDR2 YYNGEE.